This note documents a single T cell receptor (beta chain) sequence. The sample carries other DNA sequences with the same CDR3. The source of the sample is a study of control samples from healthy donors and cancer patients. The protocol was immunoSEQ multiplex PCR, while the TCRdb copy is restricted to in-frame clones and leaves out a portion. Of some 120,000 clones in the sample, about 90% were seen once. The germline CDR1 and CDR2 sequences are KGHSH and LQKENI. The CDR3 runs 14 residues. Trimming stripped 3 bases from V and 5 bases from J, with 10 bases between. This receptor was obtained from a man aged 60 to 69 in good health. The V gene is TRBV18, the J gene TRBJ1-4; D unresolved. The specimen sequenced was blood. DNA for the CDR3: TGTGCCAGCTCACCGGGCCAGGCCAATGAAAAACTGTTTTTT. Protein: CASSPGQANEKLFF.